The rows below give T cell receptor beta chains drawn from one sample of a study of T cells in Graves' hyperthyroidism and ophthalmopathy. Each CDR3 protein gets one entry after TCRdb re-called the multiplex PCR reads with MiXCR. The table lists roughly 510,000 distinct CDR3 sequences, about 45% of them singletons, with about 40% in the top ten. Sequencing input: peripheral blood or thyroid tissue (not recorded which). Receptors were obtained from an adult woman with Graves' disease, either hyperthyroidism or ophthalmopathy (not recorded which). Both conserved end residues are trimmed from each CDR3. Fields, in order: V gene, J gene, CDR3 protein.

v_gene: TRBV12-3/TRBV12-4; j_gene: TRBJ1-1; CDR3aa: ASTRQGFTEAF
v_gene: TRBV15; j_gene: TRBJ1-5; CDR3aa: ATSRGSTSSPLGRDNQPQH
v_gene: TRBV29-1; j_gene: TRBJ2-7; CDR3aa: SLGGQSSYEQY
v_gene: TRBV28; j_gene: TRBJ2-7; CDR3aa: ASSLRREAYEQY
v_gene: TRBV4-1; j_gene: TRBJ1-1; CDR3aa: ASSQEADWGTEAF
v_gene: TRBV9; j_gene: .; CDR3aa: ASSPSTGGRYNEQF
v_gene: TRBV6-1; j_gene: TRBJ1-5; CDR3aa: ASSSRSGTGDQPQH
v_gene: TRBV7-6; j_gene: TRBJ1-2; CDR3aa: ASSLASVGVGDYGYT
v_gene: TRBV7-2; j_gene: TRBJ1-4; CDR3aa: ASSLGGTSEKLF
v_gene: TRBV4-2; j_gene: TRBJ1-5; CDR3aa: ASSPGQGGGGPQH
v_gene: TRBV6-1; j_gene: TRBJ2-5; CDR3aa: ASSRAPQETQY
v_gene: TRBV29-1; j_gene: TRBJ2-7; CDR3aa: SVVGDIFYEQY
v_gene: TRBV10-3; j_gene: TRBJ2-2; CDR3aa: AISESNGSAGELF
v_gene: TRBV7-9; j_gene: TRBJ1-2; CDR3aa: ASSLWGEQGYT
v_gene: TRBV14; j_gene: TRBJ2-7; CDR3aa: ASSQEPGLAGYEQY
v_gene: TRBV20-1; j_gene: TRBJ2-7; CDR3aa: SARKGKVYEQY
v_gene: TRBV5-8; j_gene: TRBJ2-7; CDR3aa: ASSLKRSELAESQY
v_gene: TRBV6-6; j_gene: TRBJ1-5; CDR3aa: ASINRGTKRDQPQH
v_gene: TRBV20-1; j_gene: TRBJ2-5; CDR3aa: SARVTGIVRGTQY
v_gene: TRBV20-1; j_gene: TRBJ2-5; CDR3aa: SLGGQETQY
v_gene: TRBV11-2; j_gene: TRBJ2-7; CDR3aa: ASTLSWDSYEQY
v_gene: TRBV28; j_gene: TRBJ2-5; CDR3aa: ASSNSGTYQETQY
v_gene: TRBV5-1; j_gene: .; CDR3aa: ASSSGQKLQETQY
v_gene: TRBV5-1; j_gene: TRBJ1-1; CDR3aa: ASSLEVAGGYNEAF
v_gene: TRBV7-8; j_gene: TRBJ2-1; CDR3aa: ASSLGSGRFYNEQF
v_gene: TRBV20-1; j_gene: TRBJ1-5; CDR3aa: SARIQGFSNQPQH
v_gene: TRBV15; j_gene: TRBJ1-6; CDR3aa: ATSRDQGSPLH
v_gene: TRBV28; j_gene: TRBJ2-7; CDR3aa: ASSLRRSSGGSSYEQY
v_gene: TRBV20-1; j_gene: TRBJ1-2; CDR3aa: SAPRAGGGGYGYT
v_gene: TRBV13; j_gene: TRBJ1-1; CDR3aa: ASSLRGGLAEAF
v_gene: TRBV20-1; j_gene: TRBJ1-1; CDR3aa: SAREGQMNTEAF
v_gene: TRBV20-1; j_gene: TRBJ2-1; CDR3aa: SARDIFWNNEQF
v_gene: TRBV12-3/TRBV12-4; j_gene: TRBJ2-5; CDR3aa: ASSFSRAETQY
v_gene: TRBV5-6; j_gene: TRBJ1-6; CDR3aa: ASSFTGEIGSPLH
v_gene: TRBV6-1; j_gene: TRBJ1-1; CDR3aa: ASSGARGNTEAF
v_gene: TRBV20-1; j_gene: TRBJ2-5; CDR3aa: SATRGLGLAGAQY
v_gene: TRBV29-1; j_gene: TRBJ1-6; CDR3aa: STGGWVNSPLH
v_gene: TRBV7-2; j_gene: TRBJ1-2; CDR3aa: ASSFAGLIYGYT
v_gene: TRBV11-2; j_gene: TRBJ1-5; CDR3aa: ASSPGQGWQPQH
v_gene: TRBV2; j_gene: TRBJ2-2; CDR3aa: ASGSSGGLRLGELF
v_gene: TRBV5-6; j_gene: TRBJ1-2; CDR3aa: ASSRGQRGYGYT
v_gene: TRBV19; j_gene: TRBJ1-1; CDR3aa: ASSMDRAREAF
v_gene: TRBV4-1; j_gene: TRBJ1-6; CDR3aa: ASSQDADTFVNSPLH
v_gene: TRBV7-2; j_gene: TRBJ2-7; CDR3aa: ASSPGDDSSYEQY
v_gene: TRBV19; j_gene: TRBJ2-5; CDR3aa: ASRLSGGRGETQY
v_gene: TRBV14; j_gene: TRBJ2-7; CDR3aa: ASSHWGRSSYEQY
v_gene: TRBV20-1; j_gene: TRBJ1-2; CDR3aa: SARGVNGYT
v_gene: TRBV7-8; j_gene: TRBJ1-6; CDR3aa: ASSLPGTGASPLH
v_gene: TRBV5-1; j_gene: TRBJ2-2; CDR3aa: ASSLEGPTGELF
v_gene: TRBV20-1; j_gene: TRBJ2-2; CDR3aa: SARSSGTGELF
v_gene: TRBV6-5; j_gene: TRBJ1-1; CDR3aa: ASSYDGHNTEAF
v_gene: TRBV29-1; j_gene: TRBJ2-6; CDR3aa: SVEPTGANVLT
v_gene: TRBV5-1; j_gene: TRBJ1-1; CDR3aa: ASRGQGRNTEAF
v_gene: TRBV19; j_gene: TRBJ2-6; CDR3aa: ASSLEKIGQGASGANVLT